This T cell receptor (beta chain) is drawn from a study of blood T cell repertoires in COVID-19. About the study: Samples taken during acute and convalescent COVID-19 were collected in the United States, Italy and Spain. PBMCs, B-cell-depleted T cells, or T cells were the source of the cDNA or gDNA that made up the material.

This clone has at least ten counts. In the study's own analysis: Reference gene primer amplification gave nucleated cell count estimates. Measured with immunoSEQ multiplex PCR; TCRdb has only the in-frame clones, and not every one. The DNA gave D and trimming, while V, J and clone size come from that table. The sample consists of a few hundred thousand clones, roughly 89% of them appearing once. The germline V and J ends were trimmed by 6 bases and 0 bases, with 15 bases remaining between them. Germline CDR1 reads DFQATT; CDR2 reads SNEGSKA (reference sequence). CDR3 size: 15 residues. The source of this sequence is a woman aged 40 to 49 who had recovered from COVID-19. The sequencing sample was made of peripheral blood. The chain recombines TRBV20-1 with TRBJ1-3; D is unresolved. The CDR3 loop reads CSASKRFSSGNTIYF. CDR3 nucleotide sequence: TGCAGTGCGAGTAAGCGGTTCAGCTCTGGAAACACCATATATTTT.